The 11 T cell receptor beta chains below come from one sample, sequenced in a study of blood T cell repertoires in COVID-19. The repertoire was sequenced with immunoSEQ multiplex PCR; TCRdb's copy has only in-frame clones and lacks some. The sample lists 200,000 to 250,000 clones; roughly 80% were seen once. Material: peripheral blood. Source of these receptors: a woman aged 60-70 years who had recovered from COVID-19.

The J gene is TRBJ1-5, the V gene TRBV5-4, with 7 bases fitting TRBD1. The CDR3 covers 16 residues. Germline lookup yields CDR1 SGHNT and CDR2 YYREEE (reference sequence). With 3 bases clipped from V and 2 bases from J, the junction kept 8 bases outside the gene matches. DNA of the CDR3: TGTGCCAGCAGCTATTTAACAGGGGTGGGCAATCAGCCCCAGCATTTT. This sequence encodes CASSYLTGVGNQPQHF.

This clone has only one observation. The V call is TRBV30, the J call TRBJ2-6; D perhaps matches TRBD2 (5 bases). Germline V gene data show CDR1 as GTSNPN and CDR2 as SVGIG (reference sequence). CDR3 length: 17 residues. Trimming removed 3 bases from V and 0 bases from J, with 15 bases in between. CDR3 sequence reads: CAWSRTRDSSGANVLTF. The CDR3 region has the DNA TGTGCCTGGAGCAGGACGAGGGATTCCTCTGGGGCCAACGTCCTGACTTTC.

In DNA form, the CDR3 reads TGCGCCAGCAGCGACACAGGGGGCACCACTGAAGCTTTCTTT. The encoded protein is CASSDTGGTTEAFF. The chain employs TRBV5-1 and TRBJ1-1, with 9 bases aligning to TRBD1. CDR1 and CDR2 (germline): SGHRS, YFSETQ. With V trimmed by 4 bases and J by 4 bases, 5 bases remained unmatched. The CDR3 runs 14 residues.

The genes are TRBV3-1 (or the pseudogene TRBV3-2) and TRBJ1-3; a possible D gene is TRBD1 (6 bases). CDR1 is LGHDT, CDR2 YNNKEL, per germline (reference sequence). With 4 bases removed from V and 2 bases from J, the gap between germline ends came to 12 bases. The CDR3 runs to 15 residues. This chain's CDR3 is CASSPPRGTGNTIYF. In DNA, the CDR3 is TGTGCCAGCAGCCCCCCAAGGGGGACTGGAAACACCATATATTTT.

The V and J genes are TRBV6-5 and TRBJ1-6; 7 positions match TRBD1. V lost 6 bases, J lost 7 bases, and 3 bases stayed unmatched. From germline, CDR1 is MNHEY and CDR2 SVGAGI. The CDR3 covers 13 residues. The CDR3 protein is CASRATGNSPLHF. As DNA, the CDR3 is TGTGCCAGCAGGGCGACAGGGAATTCACCCCTCCACTTT.

In this sample, this clone turned up once. The rearrangement uses TRBV9 and TRBJ1-4; 7 bases line up with TRBD1. The J segment lost 4 bases and the V segment lost 4 bases, leaving 4 bases of the junction unmatched. Germline V CDR1 and CDR2: SGDLS, YYNGEE. The CDR3 contains 14 residues. The CDR3 nucleotides are TGTGCCAGCAGCTTAGGGGGCCTTAATGAAAAACTGTTTTTT. The encoded protein is CASSLGGLNEKLFF.

The chain uses TRBV29-1 and TRBJ1-3; a possible D gene is TRBD1 (5 bases). CDR1 and CDR2 (germline): SQVTM, ANQGSEA. Trimming removed 4 bases at V and 1 base at J, with 14 bases between. The CDR3 is 15 amino acids. CDR3 region: CSVALTSGSGNTIYF. The CDR3, as DNA: TGCAGCGTTGCCTTAACATCAGGGTCTGGAAACACCATATATTTT.

The chain uses TRBV10-3 and TRBJ1-2; a possible D gene is TRBD1 (5 bases). Trimming pared 3 bases from V and 2 bases from J, leaving 10 bases between. CDR1 is ENHRY, CDR2 SYGVKD, per germline. The CDR3 totals 14 residues. In nucleotides, the CDR3 is TGTGCCATCAGTGACACAGGCACAAACTATGGCTACACCTTC. Protein: CAISDTGTNYGYTF.

J is TRBJ1-3 and V is TRBV18; D unresolved. In germline, CDR1 is KGHSH, CDR2 LQKENI. V lost 2 bases, J lost 2 bases, and 10 bases lay in between. The CDR3 runs to 15 residues. CDR3 DNA: TGTGCCAGCTCACCAGAGTGGGCAGCTGGAAACACCATATATTTT. Encoded protein: CASSPEWAAGNTIYF.

This rearrangement joins TRBV29-1 to TRBJ1-2; 10 nucleotides agree with TRBD1. V trimming: 1 base; J trimming: 5 bases; junction bases outside the gene matches: 10. Germline V gives CDR1 SQVTM, CDR2 ANQGSEA. The length of the CDR3 is 16 residues. CDR3 bases: TGCAGCGTTGAAGGATTGGGACAGGGGCTCCCTTATGGCTACACCTTC. Its protein is CSVEGLGQGLPYGYTF. Combining the CDR3 with reference TRBV29-1 and TRBJ1-2 gives the whole variable domain SAVISQKPSRDICQRGTSLTIQCQVDSQVTMMFWYRQQPGQSLTLIATANQGSEATYESGFVIDKFPISRPNLTFSTLTVSNMSPEDSSIYLCSVEGLGQGLPYGYTFGSGTRLTVV.

V gene TRBV19 combines with J gene TRBJ2-7; 9 positions agree with TRBD1. CDR1 LNHDA and CDR2 SQIVND come from the germline V gene (reference sequence). V dropped 3 bases and J dropped 2; count of bases not matched to a gene: 5. CDR3 size: 15 residues. CDR3 protein: CASSIPGQGTYEQYF. The CDR3 nucleotides read TGTGCCAGTAGTATTCCGGGACAGGGAACCTACGAGCAGTACTTC.